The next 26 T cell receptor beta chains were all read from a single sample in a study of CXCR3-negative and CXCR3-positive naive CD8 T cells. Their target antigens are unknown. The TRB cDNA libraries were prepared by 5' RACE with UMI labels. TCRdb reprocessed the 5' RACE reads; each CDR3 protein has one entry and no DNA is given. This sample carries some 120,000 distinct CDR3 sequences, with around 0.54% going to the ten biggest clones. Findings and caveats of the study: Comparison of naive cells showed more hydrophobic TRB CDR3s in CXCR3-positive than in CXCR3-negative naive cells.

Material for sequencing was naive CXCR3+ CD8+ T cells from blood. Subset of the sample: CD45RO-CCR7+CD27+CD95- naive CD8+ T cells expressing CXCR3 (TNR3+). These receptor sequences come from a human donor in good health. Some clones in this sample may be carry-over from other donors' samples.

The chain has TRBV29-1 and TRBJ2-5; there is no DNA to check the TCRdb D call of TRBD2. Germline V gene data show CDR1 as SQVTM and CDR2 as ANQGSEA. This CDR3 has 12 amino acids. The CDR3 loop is CSVDRDWETQYF.

The CDR3 region is CASSLQAYEQYF. The V gene is TRBV7-9, the J gene TRBJ2-7. The CDR3 length is 12 residues. The germline V gene encodes CDR1 SEHNR and CDR2 FQNEAQ (reference sequence).

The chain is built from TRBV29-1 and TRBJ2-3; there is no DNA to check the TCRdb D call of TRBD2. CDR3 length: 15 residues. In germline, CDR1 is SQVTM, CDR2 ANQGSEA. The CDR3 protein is CSVGLIQRGYDTQYF.

CDR3 sequence: CASSYGPVDEQYF. The chain is built from TRBV7-9 and TRBJ2-7. Germline V gene data show CDR1 as SEHNR and CDR2 as FQNEAQ (reference sequence). CDR3 length equals 13 residues.

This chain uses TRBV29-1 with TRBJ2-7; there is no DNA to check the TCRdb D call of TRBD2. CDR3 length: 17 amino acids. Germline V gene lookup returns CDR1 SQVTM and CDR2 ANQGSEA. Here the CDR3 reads CSVEVPKLAGGGYEQYF.

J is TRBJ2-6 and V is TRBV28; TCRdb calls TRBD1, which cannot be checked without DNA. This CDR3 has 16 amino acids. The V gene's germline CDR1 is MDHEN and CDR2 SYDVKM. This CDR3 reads CASSHGTGSGANVLTF.

The CDR3 loop reads CASSLDRLDYGYTF. V and J are TRBV7-9 and TRBJ1-2; TCRdb picks TRBD1, but there is no DNA to check that call. The V gene's germline CDR1 is SEHNR and CDR2 FQNEAQ (reference sequence). The CDR3 runs to 14 residues.

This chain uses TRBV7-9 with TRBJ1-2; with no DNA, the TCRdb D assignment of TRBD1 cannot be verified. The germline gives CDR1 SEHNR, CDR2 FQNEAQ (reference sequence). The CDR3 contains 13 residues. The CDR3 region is CASSSTENYGYTF.

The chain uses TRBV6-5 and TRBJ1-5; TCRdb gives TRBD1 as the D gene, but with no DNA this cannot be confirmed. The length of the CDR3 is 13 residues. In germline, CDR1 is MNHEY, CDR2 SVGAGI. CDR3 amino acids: CASSYGPDQPQHF.

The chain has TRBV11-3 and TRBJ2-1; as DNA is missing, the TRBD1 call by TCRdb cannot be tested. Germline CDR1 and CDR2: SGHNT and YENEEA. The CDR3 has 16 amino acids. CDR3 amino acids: CASSLRGGSSYNEQFF.

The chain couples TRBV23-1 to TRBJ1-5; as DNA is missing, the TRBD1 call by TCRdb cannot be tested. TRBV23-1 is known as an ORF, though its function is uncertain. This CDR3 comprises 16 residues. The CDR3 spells CASRFRTVDSNQPQHF.

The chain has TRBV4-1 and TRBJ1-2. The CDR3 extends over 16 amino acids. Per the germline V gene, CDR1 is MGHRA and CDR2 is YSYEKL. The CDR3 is CASSQAKAQANYGYTF.

The CDR3: CAISALEHSYEQYF. The V and J genes are TRBV10-3 and TRBJ2-7; TCRdb calls TRBD1, which cannot be checked without DNA. Germline CDR1 and CDR2: ENHRY and SYGVKD. The CDR3 spans 14 residues.

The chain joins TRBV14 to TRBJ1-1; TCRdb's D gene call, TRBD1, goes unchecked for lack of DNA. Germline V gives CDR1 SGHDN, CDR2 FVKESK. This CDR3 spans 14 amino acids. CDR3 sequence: CASSLPGADTEAFF.

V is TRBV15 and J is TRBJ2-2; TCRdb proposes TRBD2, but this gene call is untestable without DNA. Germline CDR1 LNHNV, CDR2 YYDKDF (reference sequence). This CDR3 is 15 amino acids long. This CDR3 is CATSRERGGPGELFF. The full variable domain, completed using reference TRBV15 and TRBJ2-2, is DAMVIQNPRYQVTQFGKPVTLSCSQTLNHNVMYWYQQKSSQAPKLLFHYYDKDFNNEADTPDNFQSRRPNTSFCFLDIRSPGLGDTAMYLCATSRERGGPGELFFGEGSRLTVL.

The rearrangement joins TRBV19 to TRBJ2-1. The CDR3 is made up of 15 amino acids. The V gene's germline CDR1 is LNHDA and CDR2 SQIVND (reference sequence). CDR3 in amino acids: CASSIQASSYNEQFF.

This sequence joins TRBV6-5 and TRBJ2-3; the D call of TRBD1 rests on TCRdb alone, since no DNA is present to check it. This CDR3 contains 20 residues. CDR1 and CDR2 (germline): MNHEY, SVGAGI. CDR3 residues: CASSYSRVAHAPSSTDTQYF.

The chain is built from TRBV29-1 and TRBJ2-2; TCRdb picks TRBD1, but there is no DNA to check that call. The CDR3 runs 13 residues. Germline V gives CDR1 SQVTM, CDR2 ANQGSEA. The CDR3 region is CSALGGGPGELFF.

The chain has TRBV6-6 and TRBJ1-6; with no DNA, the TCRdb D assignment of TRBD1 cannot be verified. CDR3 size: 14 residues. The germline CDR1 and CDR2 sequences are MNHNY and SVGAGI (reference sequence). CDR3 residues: CASSNRGLGSPLHF.

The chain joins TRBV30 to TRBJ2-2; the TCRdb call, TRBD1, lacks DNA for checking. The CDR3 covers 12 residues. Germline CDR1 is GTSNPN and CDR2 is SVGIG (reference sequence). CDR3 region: CAWQGNTGELFF.

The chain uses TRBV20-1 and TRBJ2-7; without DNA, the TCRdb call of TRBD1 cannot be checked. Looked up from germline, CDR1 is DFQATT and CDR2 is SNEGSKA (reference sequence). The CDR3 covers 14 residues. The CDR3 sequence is CSADHRDRDYEQYF.

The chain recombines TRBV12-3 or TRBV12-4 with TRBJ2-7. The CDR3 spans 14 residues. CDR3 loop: CASSLAATSYEQYF.

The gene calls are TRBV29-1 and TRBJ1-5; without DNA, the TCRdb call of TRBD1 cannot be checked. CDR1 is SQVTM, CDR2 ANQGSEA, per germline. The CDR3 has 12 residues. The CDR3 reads CSTKGGNQPQHF.

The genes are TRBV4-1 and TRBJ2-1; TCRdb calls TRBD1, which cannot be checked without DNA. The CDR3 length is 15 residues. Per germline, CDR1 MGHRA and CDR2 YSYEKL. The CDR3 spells CASSQDGTGNNEQFF.

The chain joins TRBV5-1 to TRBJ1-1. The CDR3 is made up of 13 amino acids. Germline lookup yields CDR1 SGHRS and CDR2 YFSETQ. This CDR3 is CASSLLAGTEAFF. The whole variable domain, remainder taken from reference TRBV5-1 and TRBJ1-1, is KAGVTQTPRYLIKTRGQQVTLSCSPISGHRSVSWYQQTPGQGLQFLFEYFSETQRNKGNFPGRFSGRQFSNSRSEMNVSTLELGDSALYLCASSLLAGTEAFFGQGTRLTVV.

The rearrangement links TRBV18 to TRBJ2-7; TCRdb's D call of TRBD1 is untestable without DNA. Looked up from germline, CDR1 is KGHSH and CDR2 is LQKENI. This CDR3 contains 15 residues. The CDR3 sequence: CASSPDRGSTYEQYF.